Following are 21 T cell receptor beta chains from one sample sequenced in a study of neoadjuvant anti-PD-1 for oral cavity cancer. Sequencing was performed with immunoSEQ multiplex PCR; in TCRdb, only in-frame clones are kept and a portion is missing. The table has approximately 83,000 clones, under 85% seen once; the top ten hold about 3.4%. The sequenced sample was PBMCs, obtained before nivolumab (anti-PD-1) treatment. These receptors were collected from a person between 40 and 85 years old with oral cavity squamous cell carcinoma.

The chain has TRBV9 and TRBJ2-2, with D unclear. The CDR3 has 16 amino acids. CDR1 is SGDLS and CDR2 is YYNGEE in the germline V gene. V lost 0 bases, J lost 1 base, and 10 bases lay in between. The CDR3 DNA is TGTGCCAGCAGCGTAGGCATGGCGCTGAACACCGGGGAGCTGTTTTTT. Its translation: CASSVGMALNTGELFF.

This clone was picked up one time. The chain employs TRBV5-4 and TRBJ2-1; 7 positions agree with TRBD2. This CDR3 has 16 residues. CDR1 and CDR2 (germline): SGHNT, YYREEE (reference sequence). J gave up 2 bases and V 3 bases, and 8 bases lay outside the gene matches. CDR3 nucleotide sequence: TGTGCCAGCAGCTCCTCGGCGGGAGTAGCCTACAATGAGCAGTTCTTC. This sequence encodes CASSSSAGVAYNEQFF.

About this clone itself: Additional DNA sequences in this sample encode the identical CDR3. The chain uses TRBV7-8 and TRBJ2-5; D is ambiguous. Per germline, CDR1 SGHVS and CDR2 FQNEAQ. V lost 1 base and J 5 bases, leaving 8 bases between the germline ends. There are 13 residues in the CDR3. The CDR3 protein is CASSLGLRETQYF. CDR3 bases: TGTGCCAGCAGCTTAGGATTAAGGGAGACCCAGTACTTC. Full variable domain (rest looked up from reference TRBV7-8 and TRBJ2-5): GAGVSQSPRYKVAKRGQDVALRCDPISGHVSLFWYQQALGQGPEFLTYFQNEAQLDKSGLPSDRFFAERPEGSVSTLKIQRTQQEDSAVYLCASSLGLRETQYFGPGTRLLVL.

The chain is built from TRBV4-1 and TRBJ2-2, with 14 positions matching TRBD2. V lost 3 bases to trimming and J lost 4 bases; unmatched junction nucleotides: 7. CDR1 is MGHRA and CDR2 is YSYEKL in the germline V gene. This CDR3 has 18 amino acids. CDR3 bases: TGCGCCAGCAGCCAGGGGGGACTAGCGGGAGTTGGCACCGGGGAGCTGTTTTTT. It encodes CASSQGGLAGVGTGELFF.

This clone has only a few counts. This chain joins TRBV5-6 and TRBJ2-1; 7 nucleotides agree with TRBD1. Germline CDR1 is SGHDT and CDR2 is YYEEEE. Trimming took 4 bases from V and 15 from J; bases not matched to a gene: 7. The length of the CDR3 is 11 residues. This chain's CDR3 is CASSRMDRSFF. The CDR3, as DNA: TGTGCCAGCAGCCGGATGGACAGGTCGTTCTTC.

The CDR3 bases are TGTGCCAGCAGTTATAGGTCTAACACAGATACGCAGTATTTT. Its protein is CASSYRSNTDTQYF. The rearrangement links TRBV6-5 to TRBJ2-3; D remains unclear. CDR1 is MNHEY and CDR2 is SVGAGI in the germline V gene. CDR3 length: 14 residues. Trimming stripped 3 bases from V and 2 bases from J, with 9 bases between.

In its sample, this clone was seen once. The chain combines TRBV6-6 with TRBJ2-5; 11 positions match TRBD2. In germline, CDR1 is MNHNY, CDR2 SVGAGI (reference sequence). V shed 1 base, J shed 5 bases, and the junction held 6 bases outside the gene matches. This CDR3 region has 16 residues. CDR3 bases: TGTGCCAGCAGTTACTTCCTTAGCGGGAGGGGGGAGACCCAGTACTTC. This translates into CASSYFLSGRGETQYF.

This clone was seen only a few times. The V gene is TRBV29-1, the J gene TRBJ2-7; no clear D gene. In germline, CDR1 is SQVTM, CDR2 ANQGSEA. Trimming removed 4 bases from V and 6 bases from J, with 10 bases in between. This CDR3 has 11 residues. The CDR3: CSVAAPTEQYF. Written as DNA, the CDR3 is TGCAGCGTTGCCGCCCCCACCGAGCAGTACTTC.

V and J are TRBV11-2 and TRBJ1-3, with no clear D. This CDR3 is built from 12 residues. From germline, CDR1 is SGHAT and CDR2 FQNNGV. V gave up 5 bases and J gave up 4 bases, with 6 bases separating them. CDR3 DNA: TGTGCCAGCAGCCCTACAGGAAACACCATATATTTT. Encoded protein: CASSPTGNTIYF.

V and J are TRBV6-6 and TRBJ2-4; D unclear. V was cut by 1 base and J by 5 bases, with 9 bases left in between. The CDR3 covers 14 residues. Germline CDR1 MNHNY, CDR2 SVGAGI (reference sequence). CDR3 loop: CASSYFGRENIQYF. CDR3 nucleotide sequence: TGTGCCAGCAGTTACTTTGGCAGAGAAAACATTCAGTACTTC.

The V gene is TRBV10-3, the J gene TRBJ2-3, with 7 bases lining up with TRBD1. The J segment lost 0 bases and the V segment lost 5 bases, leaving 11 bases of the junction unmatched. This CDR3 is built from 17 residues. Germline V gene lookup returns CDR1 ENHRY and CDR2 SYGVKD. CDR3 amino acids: CAISPLTGEESTDTQYF. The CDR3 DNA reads TGTGCCATCAGTCCCCTTACAGGGGAAGAGAGCACAGATACGCAGTATTTT.

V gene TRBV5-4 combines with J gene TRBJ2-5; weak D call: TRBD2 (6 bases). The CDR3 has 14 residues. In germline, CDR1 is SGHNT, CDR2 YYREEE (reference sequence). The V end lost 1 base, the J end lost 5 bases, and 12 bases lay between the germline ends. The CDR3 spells CASSLYGSGETQYF. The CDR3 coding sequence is TGTGCCAGCAGCTTGTACGGGAGTGGGGAGACCCAGTACTTC.

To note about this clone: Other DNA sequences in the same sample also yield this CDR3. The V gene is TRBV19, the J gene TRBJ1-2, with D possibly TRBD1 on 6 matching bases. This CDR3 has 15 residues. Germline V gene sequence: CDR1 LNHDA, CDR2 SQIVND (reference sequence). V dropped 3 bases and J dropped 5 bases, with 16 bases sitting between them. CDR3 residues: CASSIGRGGAYGYTF. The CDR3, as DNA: TGTGCCAGTAGTATCGGGCGTGGGGGGGCTTATGGCTACACCTTC.

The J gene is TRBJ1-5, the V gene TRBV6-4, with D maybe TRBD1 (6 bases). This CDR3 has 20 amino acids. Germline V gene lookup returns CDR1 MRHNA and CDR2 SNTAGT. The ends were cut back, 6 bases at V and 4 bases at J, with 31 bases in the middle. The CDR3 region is CASSVGQDWGTGGSNQPQHF. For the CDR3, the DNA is TGTGCCAGCAGCGTCGGTCAGGACTGGGGTACTGGGGGCTCGAATCAGCCCCAGCATTTT.

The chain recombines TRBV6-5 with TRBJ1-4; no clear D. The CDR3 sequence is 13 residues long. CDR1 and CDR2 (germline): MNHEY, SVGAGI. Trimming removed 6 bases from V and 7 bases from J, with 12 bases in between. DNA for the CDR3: TGTGCCAGCAGGAAGCCAACGGTTGAAAAACTGTTTTTT. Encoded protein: CASRKPTVEKLFF.

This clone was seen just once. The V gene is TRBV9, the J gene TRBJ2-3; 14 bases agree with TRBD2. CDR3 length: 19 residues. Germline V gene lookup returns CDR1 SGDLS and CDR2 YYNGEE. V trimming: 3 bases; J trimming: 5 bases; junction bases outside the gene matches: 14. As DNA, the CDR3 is TGTGCCAGCAGCGCCAACCCGGGGGGACTAGCGGGAGTTGGAGATACGCAGTATTTT. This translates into CASSANPGGLAGVGDTQYF.

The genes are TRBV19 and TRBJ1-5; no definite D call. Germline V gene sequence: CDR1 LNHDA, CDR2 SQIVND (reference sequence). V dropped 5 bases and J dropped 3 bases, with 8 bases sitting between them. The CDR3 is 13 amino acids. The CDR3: CASSEWNNQPQHF. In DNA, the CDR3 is TGTGCCAGTAGTGAATGGAACAATCAGCCCCAGCATTTT.

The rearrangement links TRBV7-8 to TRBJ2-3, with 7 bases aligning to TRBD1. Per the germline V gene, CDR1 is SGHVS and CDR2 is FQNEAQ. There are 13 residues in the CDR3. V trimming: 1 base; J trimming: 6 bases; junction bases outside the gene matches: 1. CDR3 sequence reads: CASSLVQGDTQYF. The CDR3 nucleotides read TGTGCCAGCAGCTTAGTACAGGGGGATACGCAGTATTTT.

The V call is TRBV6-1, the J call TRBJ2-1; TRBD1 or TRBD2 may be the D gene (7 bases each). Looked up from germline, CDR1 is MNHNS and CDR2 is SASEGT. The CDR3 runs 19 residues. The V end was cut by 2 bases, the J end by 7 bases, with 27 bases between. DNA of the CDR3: TGTGCCAGCAGTGAATCCCCGATTGGACAGGTTGGGGGGGGGAATGAGCAGTTCTTC. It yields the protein CASSESPIGQVGGGNEQFF.

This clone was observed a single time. In nucleotides, the CDR3 is TGTGCCACCGGGGGGCTAGCGGGATCCTACAATGAGCAGTTCTTC. Protein: CATGGLAGSYNEQFF. The chain uses TRBV10-3 and TRBJ2-1; TRBD2 matches at 9 bases. The CDR3 has 15 amino acids. The V and J ends lost 10 bases and 1 base, in that order; junction bases with no gene match: 8. Germline V gene data show CDR1 as ENHRY and CDR2 as SYGVKD.

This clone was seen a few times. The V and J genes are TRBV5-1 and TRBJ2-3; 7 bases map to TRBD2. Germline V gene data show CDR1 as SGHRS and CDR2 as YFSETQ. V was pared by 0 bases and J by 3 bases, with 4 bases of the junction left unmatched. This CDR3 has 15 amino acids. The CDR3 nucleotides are TGCGCCAGCAGCTTGGGCGGGAGCCCAACAGATACGCAGTATTTT. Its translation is CASSLGGSPTDTQYF.